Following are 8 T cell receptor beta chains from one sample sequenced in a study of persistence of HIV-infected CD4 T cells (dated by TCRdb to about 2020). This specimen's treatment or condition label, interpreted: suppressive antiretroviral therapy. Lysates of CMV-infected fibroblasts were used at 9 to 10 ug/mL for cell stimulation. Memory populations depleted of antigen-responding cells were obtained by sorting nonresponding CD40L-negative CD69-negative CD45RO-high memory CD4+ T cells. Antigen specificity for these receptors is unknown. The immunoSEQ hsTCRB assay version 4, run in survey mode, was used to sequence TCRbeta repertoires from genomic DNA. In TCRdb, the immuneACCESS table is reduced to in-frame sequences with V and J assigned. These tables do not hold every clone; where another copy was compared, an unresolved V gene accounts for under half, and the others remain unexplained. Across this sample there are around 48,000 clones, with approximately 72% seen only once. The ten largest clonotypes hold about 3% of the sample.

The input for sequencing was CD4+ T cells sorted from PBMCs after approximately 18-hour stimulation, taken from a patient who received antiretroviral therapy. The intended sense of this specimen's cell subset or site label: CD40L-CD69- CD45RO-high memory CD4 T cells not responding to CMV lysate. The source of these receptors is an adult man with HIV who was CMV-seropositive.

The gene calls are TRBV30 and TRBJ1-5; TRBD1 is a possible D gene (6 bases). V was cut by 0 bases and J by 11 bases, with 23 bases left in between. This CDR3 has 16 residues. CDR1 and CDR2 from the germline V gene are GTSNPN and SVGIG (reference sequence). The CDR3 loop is CAWSVGTGNYGGSQHF. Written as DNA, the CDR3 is TGTGCCTGGAGTGTAGGAACAGGGAACTACGGTGGCTCCCAGCATTTT.

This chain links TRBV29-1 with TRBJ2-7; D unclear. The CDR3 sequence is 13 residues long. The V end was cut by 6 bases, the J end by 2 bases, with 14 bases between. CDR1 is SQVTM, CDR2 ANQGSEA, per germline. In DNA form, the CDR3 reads TGCAGCGTCTCACAGAGTACCACCTACGAGCAGTACTTC. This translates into CSVSQSTTYEQYF.

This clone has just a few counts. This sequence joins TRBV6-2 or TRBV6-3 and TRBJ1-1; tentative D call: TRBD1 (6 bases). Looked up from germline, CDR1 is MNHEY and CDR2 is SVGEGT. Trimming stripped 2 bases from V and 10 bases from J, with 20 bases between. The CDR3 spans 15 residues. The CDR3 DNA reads TGTGCCAGCAGTTACACGGACAGCCTAACACTAGCAGCTTTCTTT. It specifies CASSYTDSLTLAAFF.

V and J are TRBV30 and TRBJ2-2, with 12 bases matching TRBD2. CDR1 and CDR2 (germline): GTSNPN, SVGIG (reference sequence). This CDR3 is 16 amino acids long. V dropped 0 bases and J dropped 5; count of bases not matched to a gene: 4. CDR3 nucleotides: TGTGCCTGGAGTGTGCTACTAGCGGGAGGAACCGGGGAGCTGTTTTTT. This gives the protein CAWSVLLAGGTGELFF. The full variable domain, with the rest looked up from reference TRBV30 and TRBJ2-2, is SQTIHQWPATLVQPVGSPLSLECTVEGTSNPNLYWYRQAAGRGLQLLFYSVGIGQISSEVPQNLSASRPQDRQFILSSKKLLLSDSGFYLCAWSVLLAGGTGELFFGEGSRLTVL.

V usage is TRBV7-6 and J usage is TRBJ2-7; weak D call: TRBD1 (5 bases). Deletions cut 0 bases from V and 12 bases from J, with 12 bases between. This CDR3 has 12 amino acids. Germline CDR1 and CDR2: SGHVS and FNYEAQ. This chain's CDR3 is CASSLAGRATYF. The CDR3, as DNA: TGTGCCAGCAGCTTAGCGGGCAGGGCGACGTACTTC.

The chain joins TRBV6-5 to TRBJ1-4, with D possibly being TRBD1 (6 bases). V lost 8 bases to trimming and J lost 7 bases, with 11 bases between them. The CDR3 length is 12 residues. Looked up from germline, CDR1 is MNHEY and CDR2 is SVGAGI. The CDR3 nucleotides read TGTGCCAGCCGGAGGGGGGGTGAAAAACTGTTTTTT. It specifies CASRRGGEKLFF.

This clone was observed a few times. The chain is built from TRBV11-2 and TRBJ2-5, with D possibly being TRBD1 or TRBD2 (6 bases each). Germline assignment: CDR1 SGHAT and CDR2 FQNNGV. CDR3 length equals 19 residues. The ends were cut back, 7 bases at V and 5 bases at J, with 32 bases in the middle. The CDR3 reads CASTQRGADGVSLRETQYF. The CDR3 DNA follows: TGTGCCAGCACCCAAAGGGGGGCCGATGGGGTTAGTTTGCGGGAGACCCAGTACTTC.

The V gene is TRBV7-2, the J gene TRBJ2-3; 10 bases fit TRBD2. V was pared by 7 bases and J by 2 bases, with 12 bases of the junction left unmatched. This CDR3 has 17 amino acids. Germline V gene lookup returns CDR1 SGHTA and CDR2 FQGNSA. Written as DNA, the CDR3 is TGTGCCAGCACCCGAAGGAGCGGGAGGGGATACACAGATACGCAGTATTTT. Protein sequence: CASTRRSGRGYTDTQYF.